A selection of T cell receptor beta chains follows, all from one sample in a study of T-cell memory formation after mild COVID-19. A single record per CDR3 protein comes from TCRdb applying MiXCR to the 5' RACE reads. The data show approximately 390,000 distinct CDR3 sequences, approximately 15% seen once. The sequencing sample was made of PBMCs or a T cell subset sorted from them (not recorded which). The receptors derive from a man between 18 and 29 years old who had mild COVID-19 (a few samples of this study predate the infection). Cell type and time point are not known. The CDR3 runs from the conserved cysteine through the conserved F or W. The D gene is left open where the match is weak. Expanded clones are given a class, and other clones once, few, many or no size at all.

V gene,clone size,J gene,D gene,CDR3 protein,CDR3 DNA
TRBV11-3,-,TRBJ1-5,-,CASSGEANQPQHF,TGTGCCAGCAGCGGGGAGGCGAATCAGCCCCAGCATTTT
TRBV7-3,-,TRBJ1-2,-,CASSLNPAGKGYTF,TGTGCCAGCAGCTTAAATCCCGCGGGGAAGGGCTACACCTTC
TRBV27,-,TRBJ2-3,-,CASAFAPTTSTDTQYF,TGTGCCAGCGCGTTCGCGCCAACGACTAGCACAGATACGCAGTATTTT
TRBV4-1,-,TRBJ1-3,-,CASSQERRSGNTIYF,TGCGCCAGCAGCCAAGAGCGGAGATCTGGAAACACCATATATTTT
TRBV15,-,TRBJ1-1,-,CATSRAGGNTEAFF,TGTGCCACCAGCAGAGCCGGGGGAAACACTGAAGCTTTCTTT
TRBV6-6,few,TRBJ1-2,-,CASSSDSRSF,TGTGCCAGCTCCTCGGACAGCAGAAGCTTC
TRBV20-1,many,TRBJ2-5,-,CSARVVITQETQYF,TGCAGTGCTAGAGTTGTGATTACCCAAGAGACCCAGTACTTC
TRBV11-2,-,TRBJ1-2,-,CASSPTTGPYGYTF,TGTGCCAGCAGCCCGACGACAGGCCCCTATGGCTACACCTTC
TRBV4-1,few,TRBJ2-3,-,CASSPTPGPRATDTQYF,TGCGCCAGCAGCCCTACTCCGGGGCCCCGGGCCACAGATACGCAGTATTTT
TRBV4-3,-,TRBJ1-4,-,CASSPRLNLNEKLFF,TGCGCCAGCAGCCCGCGACTGAACCTTAATGAAAAACTGTTTTTT
TRBV7-9,-,TRBJ2-7,-,CASSSEVVRPYEQYF,TGTGCCAGCAGCAGTGAGGTGGTCAGGCCCTACGAGCAGTACTTC
TRBV4-2,few,TRBJ1-3,-,CASSQEPDVVFGNTIYF,TGTGCCAGCAGCCAAGAACCGGATGTGGTTTTTGGAAACACCATATATTTT
TRBV4-1,few,TRBJ2-3,-,CASSHAQGLNTDTQYF,TGCGCCAGCAGCCATGCACAGGGACTTAACACAGATACGCAGTATTTT
TRBV27,-,TRBJ1-1,-,CASSPPPGMNTEAFF,TGTGCCAGCAGTCCCCCCCCGGGGATGAACACTGAAGCTTTCTTT
TRBV7-9,-,TRBJ1-5,TRBD1,CASSLGGQGDQPQHF,TGTGCCAGCAGCTTAGGGGGACAGGGGGATCAGCCCCAGCATTTT
TRBV7-2,-,TRBJ1-6,-,CASRGFSDSPLHF,TGTGCCAGCAGGGGTTTTTCAGATTCACCCCTCCACTTT
TRBV11-2,-,TRBJ1-5,-,CASSQLRDQPQHF,TGTGCCAGCAGCCAGCTGCGGGATCAGCCCCAGCATTTT
TRBV12-3/TRBV12-4,-,TRBJ1-1,-,CASSLGARTEAFF,TGTGCCAGCAGTTTAGGGGCGCGGACTGAAGCTTTCTTT
TRBV12-3/TRBV12-4,-,TRBJ1-4,-,CASSFGQGQKLFF,TGTGCCAGCAGTTTCGGCCAGGGGCAGAAACTGTTTTTT
TRBV7-3,few,TRBJ1-1,TRBD1,CASSLTGTGGRTEAFF,TGTGCCAGCAGCTTAACGGGGACAGGGGGACGGACTGAAGCTTTCTTT
TRBV6-2/TRBV6-3,few,TRBJ2-7,TRBD2,CASSAHSGDDYYEQYF,TGTGCCAGCAGTGCCCACAGCGGGGATGATTACTACGAGCAGTACTTC
TRBV5-1,many,TRBJ1-6,-,CASSIPGRANSPLHF,TGCGCCAGCAGCATACCGGGACGGGCCAATTCACCCCTCCACTTT
TRBV18,-,TRBJ2-2,-,CASSPPPFGQPELFF,TGTGCCAGCTCACCACCTCCTTTCGGCCAGCCGGAGCTGTTTTTT
TRBV5-5,-,TRBJ1-2,TRBD1,CASSLFTGANGYTF,TGTGCCAGCAGCTTGTTTACAGGGGCGAATGGCTACACCTTC
TRBV12-3/TRBV12-4,-,TRBJ2-4,-,CASRGATGAKNIQYF,TGTGCCAGCAGAGGGGCTACAGGGGCCAAAAACATTCAGTACTTC
TRBV7-8,-,TRBJ1-1,-,CASSPHRDPPEAFF,TGTGCCAGCAGCCCCCACCGGGACCCTCCTGAAGCTTTCTTT
TRBV11-2,-,TRBJ2-3,-,CASSPMTGTDTQYF,TGTGCCAGCAGTCCTATGACAGGTACAGATACGCAGTATTTT
TRBV7-6,-,TRBJ2-3,-,CASSLASGASTQYF,TGTGCCAGCAGCTTAGCTTCGGGGGCAAGTACGCAGTATTTT
TRBV27,many,TRBJ2-7,TRBD2,CATTAGGPSGYEEQYF,TGTGCCACCACGGCGGGGGGGCCCAGCGGTTACGAAGAGCAGTACTTC
TRBV15,few,TRBJ2-3,-,CATSRPGTFTDTQYF,TGTGCCACCAGCAGGCCCGGGACCTTCACAGATACGCAGTATTTT
TRBV2,-,TRBJ1-1,TRBD1,CASRGTGGIQVAFF,TGTGCCAGCAGGGGGACAGGGGGCATTCAAGTAGCTTTCTTT
TRBV5-1,-,TRBJ1-5,-,CASSFEGSDNQPQHF,TGCGCCAGCAGCTTCGAGGGGAGCGACAATCAGCCCCAGCATTTT
TRBV11-2,-,TRBJ2-1,-,CASSFHSGYNEQFF,TGTGCCAGCAGCTTCCATAGCGGTTACAATGAGCAGTTCTTC
TRBV5-1,few,TRBJ1-1,-,CASSALSGSNTEAFF,TGCGCCAGCAGCGCGCTATCCGGGTCGAACACTGAAGCTTTCTTT
TRBV12-3/TRBV12-4,-,TRBJ2-2,-,CASSLLPGVLGGELFF,TGTGCCAGCAGTTTACTCCCAGGGGTTCTTGGCGGGGAGCTGTTTTTT
TRBV5-1,-,TRBJ2-1,TRBD1,CATHTGTGISSYNEQFF,TGCGCCACCCATACCGGGACAGGTATAAGCTCCTACAATGAGCAGTTCTTC
TRBV20-1,few,TRBJ2-1,-,CSAREISAKWGEQFF,TGCAGTGCTAGAGAAATAAGCGCAAAGTGGGGTGAGCAGTTCTTC
TRBV4-1,few,TRBJ2-1,-,CASSQLLRSSSYNEQFF,TGCGCCAGCAGCCAACTCCTCCGATCGAGCTCCTACAATGAGCAGTTCTTC
TRBV28,-,TRBJ2-3,-,CASSRQSRTDTQYF,TGTGCCAGCAGCAGACAGTCTCGCACAGATACGCAGTATTTT
TRBV7-2,many,TRBJ2-2,TRBD1,CASTLTGGYTGELFF,TGTGCCAGCACCCTGACAGGGGGTTACACCGGGGAGCTGTTTTTT
TRBV6-5,-,TRBJ2-7,TRBD2,CASSYGLAPTYEQYF,TGTGCCAGCAGTTACGGACTAGCGCCGACCTACGAGCAGTACTTC
TRBV12-3/TRBV12-4,-,TRBJ1-2,-,CASSHVPEPGYGYTF,TGTGCCAGCAGCCACGTCCCGGAGCCGGGCTATGGCTACACCTTC
TRBV6-6,-,TRBJ2-4,-,CASGGIIAKNIQYF,TGTGCCAGCGGGGGGATAATAGCCAAAAACATTCAGTACTTC
TRBV6-5,-,TRBJ1-1,-,CASSYGLTFTEAFF,TGTGCCAGCAGTTACGGATTGACCTTCACTGAAGCTTTCTTT
TRBV24-1,few,TRBJ2-3,-,CATSPGGTDTQYF,TGTGCCACCTCCCCCGGGGGCACAGATACGCAGTATTTT
TRBV5-8,many,TRBJ1-2,TRBD1,CASSWGDRPNYGYTF,TGTGCCAGCAGCTGGGGGGACAGGCCAAACTATGGCTACACCTTC
TRBV20-1,-,TRBJ2-2,TRBD2,CSASGPSGAGTGELFF,TGCAGTGCTAGCGGCCCTAGCGGGGCGGGCACCGGGGAGCTGTTTTTT
TRBV11-3,few,TRBJ2-7,-,CASSLDPGPSYEQYF,TGTGCCAGCAGCTTAGACCCGGGCCCCTCCTACGAGCAGTACTTC
TRBV7-3,-,TRBJ2-3,-,CASSLTTSTDTQYF,TGTGCCAGCAGCCTCACTACTAGCACAGATACGCAGTATTTT
TRBV20-1,few,TRBJ1-1,-,CSAREDGSYTEAFF,TGCAGTGCTAGAGAGGACGGATCCTACACTGAAGCTTTCTTT
TRBV20-1,-,TRBJ1-1,-,CSARVGGWAREAFF,TGCAGTGCTAGAGTTGGAGGCTGGGCGCGTGAAGCTTTCTTT
TRBV20-1,many,TRBJ2-1,-,CSAHIRSSQGNEQFF,TGCAGTGCCCACATACGCTCCTCCCAGGGCAATGAGCAGTTCTTC
TRBV15,-,TRBJ2-7,TRBD2,CATSRTPGAGSAYEQYF,TGTGCCACCAGCAGAACCCCAGGAGCGGGGTCGGCGTACGAGCAGTACTTC
TRBV4-1,few,TRBJ1-2,TRBD1,CASSPGQGAIYGYTF,TGCGCCAGCAGCCCGGGACAGGGGGCCATCTATGGCTACACCTTC
TRBV7-3,few,TRBJ2-3,TRBD2,CASSLGPSGRGDTQYF,TGTGCCAGCAGCTTAGGCCCTAGCGGCCGTGGGGATACGCAGTATTTT
TRBV27,-,TRBJ2-2,-,CASSLGSGAGTGELFF,TGTGCCAGCAGTCTAGGGTCGGGGGCGGGCACCGGGGAGCTGTTTTTT